One sample yielded the 23 T cell receptor beta chains listed below, sequenced in a study of blood T cell repertoires in COVID-19. Assay used: immunoSEQ multiplex PCR; TCRdb lists only in-frame clones, some missing. The table lists some 190,000 clones, around 85% of them singletons. The sequencing input was peripheral blood. These receptors all come from a person between 70 and 80 years old with COVID-19, enrolled during active disease.

CDR3 in amino acids: CASSGRTGRTDTQYF. In DNA, the CDR3 is TGTGCCAGTAGTGGAAGGACAGGGCGTACAGATACGCAGTATTTT. The chain joins TRBV19 to TRBJ2-3, with TRBD1 matching over 8 bases. Germline CDR1 and CDR2: LNHDA and SQIVND (reference sequence). This CDR3 comprises 15 residues. With V trimmed by 5 bases and J by 3 bases, 7 bases remained unmatched.

The chain has TRBV7-3 and TRBJ1-1, with a tentative D call TRBD1 (5 bases). Germline V gene sequence: CDR1 SGHTA, CDR2 FQGTGA. The length of the CDR3 is 13 residues. Trimming stripped 5 bases from V and 2 bases from J, with 9 bases between. The CDR3: CASSKDTNTEAFF. DNA for the CDR3: TGTGCCAGCAGCAAGGACACCAACACTGAAGCTTTCTTT.

This clone appeared a few times. V is TRBV5-1 and J is TRBJ2-1, with 9 bases lining up with TRBD1. CDR3 size: 15 residues. Germline-derived CDR1 and CDR2 are SGHRS and YFSETQ. V dropped 4 bases and J dropped 2; count of bases not matched to a gene: 4. The chain's CDR3 is CASSRGTGTYNEQFF. In DNA, the CDR3 is TGCGCCAGCAGCCGCGGGACAGGGACCTACAATGAGCAGTTCTTC.

The V and J genes are TRBV30 and TRBJ1-1, with D unresolved. V was shortened by 3 bases and J by 3 bases, with 14 bases between the two germline ends. In germline, CDR1 is GTSNPN, CDR2 SVGIG (reference sequence). The CDR3 contains 14 residues. CDR3 coding DNA: TGTGCCTGGAGAGACCCGGGTCGAGACACTGAAGCTTTCTTT. It translates to CAWRDPGRDTEAFF.

The rearrangement uses TRBV28 and TRBJ1-2; TRBD1 might be the D (5 bases). The CDR3 length is 14 residues. In germline, CDR1 is MDHEN, CDR2 SYDVKM. V lost 1 base and J lost 5, with 11 bases in between. The CDR3 sequence is CASSLLEGNYGYTF. The CDR3, as DNA: TGTGCCAGCAGTTTATTGGAGGGGAATTATGGCTACACCTTC.

The V and J genes are TRBV18 and TRBJ2-5, with 7 bases that match TRBD2. Trimming cost V 1 base and J 3 bases; bases outside gene matches: 2. Germline V gene data show CDR1 as KGHSH and CDR2 as LQKENI. The CDR3 is 14 residues long. The chain's CDR3 is CASSPQGGEETQYF. DNA for the CDR3: TGTGCCAGCTCACCACAGGGAGGGGAAGAGACCCAGTACTTC.

The chain has TRBV7-3 and TRBJ1-1; D perhaps matches TRBD1 (6 bases). The CDR3 spans 15 residues. V dropped 3 bases and J dropped 1 base, with 12 bases sitting between them. Germline V gene lookup returns CDR1 SGHTA and CDR2 FQGTGA. CDR3 sequence: CASSLGAQGNTEAFF. CDR3 nucleotides: TGTGCCAGCAGCTTGGGGGCGCAAGGGAACACTGAAGCTTTCTTT.

The rearrangement uses TRBV15 and TRBJ1-1, with a weak D call TRBD1 (5 bases). Trimming took 2 bases from V and 1 from J, leaving 14 bases between them. The length of the CDR3 is 16 residues. Looked up from germline, CDR1 is LNHNV and CDR2 is YYDKDF (reference sequence). The CDR3 loop is CATSRSGWGQNTEAFF. Written as DNA, the CDR3 is TGTGCCACCAGCAGATCCGGTTGGGGCCAGAACACTGAAGCTTTCTTT.

The J gene is TRBJ1-2, the V gene TRBV6-5; 7 bases agree with TRBD1. The germline gives CDR1 MNHEY, CDR2 SVGAGI. There are 14 residues in the CDR3. After removal of 7 bases from V and 6 bases from J, the junction contained 11 bases not matched to a gene. The CDR3 sequence is CASNLGGGPDGYTF. Here the CDR3 DNA reads TGTGCCAGCAACCTAGGGGGCGGCCCGGATGGCTACACCTTC.

The rearrangement links TRBV6-2 or TRBV6-3 to TRBJ2-1, with 9 nucleotides matching TRBD1. The germline gives CDR1 MNHEY, CDR2 SVGEGT. The length of the CDR3 is 17 residues. V shed 2 bases and J 8 bases; nucleotides not matched to a gene: 13. This CDR3 reads CASSYPSRTGVRYEQFF. DNA for the CDR3: TGTGCCAGCAGTTACCCGTCAAGGACAGGGGTGAGATATGAGCAGTTCTTC.

CDR3 sequence: CASSDSAGGYTF. DNA for the CDR3: TGTGCCAGCAGTGATTCGGCGGGGGGCTACACCTTC. The genes are TRBV6-1 and TRBJ1-2; D is ambiguous. V lost 3 bases and J lost 8, with 10 bases in between. This CDR3 has 12 amino acids. Germline CDR1 reads MNHNS; CDR2 reads SASEGT.

This chain joins TRBV9 and TRBJ1-6, with TRBD1 as a possible D gene (6 bases). The CDR3 contains 15 residues. V was trimmed by 2 bases and J by 6 bases, leaving 12 bases between them. The V gene's germline CDR1 is SGDLS and CDR2 YYNGEE. In DNA, the CDR3 is TGTGCCAGCAGCGTCTCGACAGGTGTTAATTCACCCCTCCACTTT. Protein: CASSVSTGVNSPLHF.

The chain is built from TRBV2 and TRBJ2-3; maybe TRBD1 (5 bases). Germline CDR1 SNHLY, CDR2 FYNNEI. V was cut by 6 bases and J by 6 bases, with 16 bases left in between. CDR3 length: 14 amino acids. Here the CDR3 reads CASRPQGSLDTQYF. The DNA for the CDR3 is TGTGCCAGCAGACCGCAGGGCTCCCTTGATACGCAGTATTTT.

A word on this clone: In the same sample, other DNA sequences code for this CDR3. The CDR3 DNA is TGTGCCAGCAGCTTGGGGACAGCTAACACCGGGGAGCTGTTTTTT. Amino acid sequence: CASSLGTANTGELFF. This chain connects TRBV5-5 to TRBJ2-2; the D gene is possibly TRBD1 (6 bases). V dropped 0 bases and J dropped 2 bases, with 8 bases sitting between them. Germline CDR1 SGHKS, CDR2 YYEKEE (reference sequence). This CDR3 contains 15 residues.

The J gene is TRBJ1-3, the V gene TRBV4-1; unclear D gene. CDR1 and CDR2 (germline): MGHRA, YSYEKL. The CDR3 length is 16 residues. V lost 0 bases and J lost 0, with 9 bases in between. The CDR3 loop reads CASSQDYSGSGNTIYF. In DNA form, the CDR3 reads TGCGCCAGCAGCCAAGATTATTCAGGCTCTGGAAACACCATATATTTT.

This chain joins TRBV5-1 and TRBJ1-1; TRBD1 agrees at 9 bases. Germline V gives CDR1 SGHRS, CDR2 YFSETQ. Trimming at V came to 3 bases and at J to 6 bases, leaving 3 bases not matched to a gene. The CDR3 length is 13 residues. CDR3 protein: CASSSQGAPEAFF. Written as DNA, the CDR3 is TGCGCCAGCAGCTCACAGGGGGCTCCTGAAGCTTTCTTT.

V is TRBV28 and J is TRBJ2-7, with D possibly matching TRBD2 (5 bases). Trimming left V 5 bases short and J 2 bases short, with 13 bases between. Germline V gives CDR1 MDHEN, CDR2 SYDVKM. This CDR3 has 14 residues. CDR3 coding DNA: TGTGCCAGCAGTCCCATGGACTCTCCCTACGAGCAGTACTTC. Protein sequence: CASSPMDSPYEQYF.

The chain joins TRBV4-1 to TRBJ2-3, with D possibly TRBD1 on 6 matching bases. Germline V gives CDR1 MGHRA, CDR2 YSYEKL. The CDR3 is made up of 16 amino acids. The germline V and J ends were trimmed by 4 bases and 1 base, with 15 bases remaining between them. CDR3 amino acids: CASSPRDTGGTDTQYF. The CDR3 bases are TGCGCCAGCAGCCCACGGGACACAGGAGGCACAGATACGCAGTATTTT.

J is TRBJ1-3 and V is TRBV19; possibly TRBD1 for D (6 bases). Trimming left V 3 bases short and J 0 bases short, with 18 bases between. Germline V gene data show CDR1 as LNHDA and CDR2 as SQIVND (reference sequence). The CDR3 is 18 residues long. The CDR3 loop is CASSMGPGQTLSGNTIYF. Here the CDR3 DNA reads TGTGCCAGTAGTATGGGCCCCGGACAGACCCTCTCTGGAAACACCATATATTTT.

The chain joins TRBV7-2 to TRBJ2-5, with 9 bases identical to TRBD1. V lost 5 bases, J lost 5 bases, and 12 bases stayed unmatched. The CDR3 length is 16 residues. Germline loops: CDR1 SGHTA, CDR2 FQGNSA. The CDR3 sequence is CASSPGTGHSRETQYF. For the CDR3, the DNA is TGTGCCAGCAGCCCCGGGACAGGGCACTCCCGGGAGACCCAGTACTTC.

The V gene is TRBV5-8, the J gene TRBJ2-1; possibly TRBD1 for D (6 bases). Trimming removed 0 bases from V and 5 bases from J, with 15 bases in between. The V gene's germline CDR1 is SGHTS and CDR2 YDEGEE. CDR3 size: 16 residues. The CDR3 spells CASSLDTGMNHNEQFF. The DNA of the CDR3 is TGTGCCAGCAGCTTGGATACAGGGATGAACCACAATGAGCAGTTCTTC.

Comments on this clone: This sample also contains other DNA sequences that code for the same CDR3. The chain links TRBV27 to TRBJ1-2; 8 bases map to TRBD1. The CDR3 is 13 residues long. V gave up 3 bases and J gave up 8 bases; unmatched junction bases: 5. CDR1 MNHEY and CDR2 SMNVEV come from the germline V gene (reference sequence). CDR3 amino acids: CASSFRTGNGYTF. CDR3 nucleotide sequence: TGTGCCAGCAGTTTCCGGACAGGGAACGGCTACACCTTC.

This chain joins TRBV6-2 or TRBV6-3 and TRBJ2-5, with TRBD2 matching 11 bases. The germline gives CDR1 MNHEY, CDR2 SVGEGT. Germline trimming cut 2 bases from V and 6 bases from J; bases unmatched to any gene: 8. The CDR3 spans 16 residues. CDR3 loop: CASSYGRASGGQTQYF. The CDR3 DNA is TGTGCCAGCAGTTACGGCCGGGCTAGCGGGGGGCAGACCCAGTACTTC.